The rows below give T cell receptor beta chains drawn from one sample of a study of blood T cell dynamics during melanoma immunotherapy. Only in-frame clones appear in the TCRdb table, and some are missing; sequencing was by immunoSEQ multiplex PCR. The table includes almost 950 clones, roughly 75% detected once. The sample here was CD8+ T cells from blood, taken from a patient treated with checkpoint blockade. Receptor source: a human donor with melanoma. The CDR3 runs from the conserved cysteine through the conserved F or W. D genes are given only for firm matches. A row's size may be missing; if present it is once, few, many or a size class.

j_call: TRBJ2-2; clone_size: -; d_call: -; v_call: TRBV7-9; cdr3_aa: CASSFSFGELFF; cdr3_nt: TGTGCCAGCAGCTTTTCATTCGGGGAGCTGTTTTTT
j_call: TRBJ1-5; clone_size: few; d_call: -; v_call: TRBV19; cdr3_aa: CASNPTSSSNQPQHF; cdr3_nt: TGTGCCAGTAACCCGACCTCCAGTAGCAATCAGCCCCAGCATTTT
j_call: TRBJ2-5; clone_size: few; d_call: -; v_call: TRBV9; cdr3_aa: CASIVISSGGGETQYF; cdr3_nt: TGTGCCAGCATCGTTATATCTAGCGGAGGGGGGGAGACCCAGTACTTC
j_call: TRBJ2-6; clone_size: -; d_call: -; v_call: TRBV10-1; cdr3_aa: CASSILRQSRANVLTF; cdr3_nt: TGCGCCAGCAGTATCCTGCGACAAAGTCGGGCCAACGTCCTGACTTTC
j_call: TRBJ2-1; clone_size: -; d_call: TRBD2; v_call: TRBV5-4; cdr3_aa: CASSWTSGRAGVNEQFF; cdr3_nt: TGTGCCAGCAGCTGGACTAGCGGGAGGGCGGGGGTTAATGAGCAGTTCTTC
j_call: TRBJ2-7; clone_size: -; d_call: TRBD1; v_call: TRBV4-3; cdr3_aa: CASSQDRTGRYEQYF; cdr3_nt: TGCGCCAGCAGCCAAGATAGGACAGGGCGTTACGAGCAGTACTTC
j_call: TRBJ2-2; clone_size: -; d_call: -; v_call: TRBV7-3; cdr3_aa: CASSLGPGRDIGELFF; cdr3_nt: TGTGCCAGCAGCTTAGGCCCAGGCAGGGACATCGGGGAGCTGTTTTTT
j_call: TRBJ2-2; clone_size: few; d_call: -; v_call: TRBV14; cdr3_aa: CASSQSPAHTGELFF; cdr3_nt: TGTGCCAGCAGCCAATCTCCAGCGCACACCGGGGAGCTGTTTTTT
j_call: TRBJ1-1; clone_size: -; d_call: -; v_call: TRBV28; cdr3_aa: CASSLKGWARAFF; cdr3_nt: TGTGCCAGCAGTTTAAAGGGGTGGGCGAGAGCTTTCTTT
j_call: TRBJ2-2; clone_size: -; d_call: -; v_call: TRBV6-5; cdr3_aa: CASWGGELFF; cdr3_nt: TGTGCCAGCTGGGGCGGGGAGCTGTTTTTT
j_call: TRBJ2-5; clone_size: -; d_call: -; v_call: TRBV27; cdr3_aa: CASSILGDKQYF; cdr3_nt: TGTGCCAGCAGTATCCTCGGAGATAAGCAGTACTTC
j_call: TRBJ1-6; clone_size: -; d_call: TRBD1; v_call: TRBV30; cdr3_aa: CAWRAGGSPLHF; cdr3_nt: TGTGCCTGGAGGGCAGGGGGTTCACCCCTCCACTTT
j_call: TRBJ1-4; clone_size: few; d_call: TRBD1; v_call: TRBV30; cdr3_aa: CAWSVLGQGFEKLFF; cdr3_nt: TGTGCCTGGAGTGTACTTGGACAGGGGTTTGAAAAACTGTTTTTT
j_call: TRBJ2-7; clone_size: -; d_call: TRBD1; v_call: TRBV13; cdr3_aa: CASSTRRQGSYEQYF; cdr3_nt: TGTGCCAGCAGCACTCGCAGACAGGGCTCCTACGAGCAGTACTTC
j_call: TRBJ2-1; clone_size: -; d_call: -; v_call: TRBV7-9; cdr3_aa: CASSLSGTIYNEQFF; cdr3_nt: TGTGCCAGCAGCTTATCGGGGACCATATACAATGAGCAGTTCTTC
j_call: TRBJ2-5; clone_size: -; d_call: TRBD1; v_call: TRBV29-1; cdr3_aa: CSVEDQGQGPPQETQYF; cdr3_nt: TGCAGCGTTGAAGATCAGGGACAGGGTCCCCCCCAAGAGACCCAGTACTTC
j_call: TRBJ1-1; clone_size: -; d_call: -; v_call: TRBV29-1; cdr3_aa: CSVWSGPNTEAFF; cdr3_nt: TGCAGCGTTTGGTCAGGCCCGAACACTGAAGCTTTCTTT
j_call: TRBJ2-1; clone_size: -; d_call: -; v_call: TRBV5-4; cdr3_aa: CASTRSGGSSYNEQFF; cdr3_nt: TGTGCCAGTACCCGGTCCGGGGGAAGCTCCTACAATGAGCAGTTCTTC
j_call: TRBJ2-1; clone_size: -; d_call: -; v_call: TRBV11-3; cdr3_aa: CASSLRGVDEQFF; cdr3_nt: TGTGCCAGCAGCCTTAGGGGTGTCGATGAGCAGTTCTTC
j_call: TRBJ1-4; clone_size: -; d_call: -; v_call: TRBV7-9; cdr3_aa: CASSRQEANEKLFF; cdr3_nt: TGTGCCAGCAGCCGACAGGAAGCTAATGAAAAACTGTTTTTT
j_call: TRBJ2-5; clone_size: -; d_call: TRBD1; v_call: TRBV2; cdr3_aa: CASGSLPGQIEETQYF; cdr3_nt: TGTGCCAGCGGATCACTCCCGGGACAGATCGAAGAGACCCAGTACTTC
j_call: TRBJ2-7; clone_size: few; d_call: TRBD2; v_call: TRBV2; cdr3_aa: CASGGGYEQYF; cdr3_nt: TGTGCCAGCGGGGGAGGGTACGAGCAGTACTTC
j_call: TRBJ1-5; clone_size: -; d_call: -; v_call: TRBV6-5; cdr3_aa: CASRQQRAGIQPQHF; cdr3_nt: TGTGCCAGCAGGCAACAGAGGGCGGGTATTCAGCCCCAGCATTTT
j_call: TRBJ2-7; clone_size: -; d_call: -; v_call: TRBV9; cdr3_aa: CASSLTNHEQYF; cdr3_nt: TGTGCCAGCAGCCTTACCAACCACGAGCAGTACTTC
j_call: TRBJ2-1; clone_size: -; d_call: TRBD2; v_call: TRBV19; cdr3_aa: CASVGLAGNEQFF; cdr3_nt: TGTGCTAGCGTGGGACTAGCGGGCAATGAGCAGTTCTTC
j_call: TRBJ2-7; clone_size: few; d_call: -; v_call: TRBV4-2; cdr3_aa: CASSLAGTGSYEQYF; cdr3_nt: TGTGCCAGCAGCCTAGCCGGGACGGGCTCCTACGAGCAGTACTTC
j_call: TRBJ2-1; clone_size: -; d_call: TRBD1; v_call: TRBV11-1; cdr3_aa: CASSSSASRDRRYNEQFF; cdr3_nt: TGTGCCAGCAGTTCTAGTGCTTCCCGGGACAGGAGGTACAATGAGCAGTTCTTC
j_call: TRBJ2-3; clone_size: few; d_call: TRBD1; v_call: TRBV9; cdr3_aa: CASSVVGTDSTDTQYF; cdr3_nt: TGTGCCAGCAGCGTAGTTGGGACAGATAGCACAGATACGCAGTATTTT
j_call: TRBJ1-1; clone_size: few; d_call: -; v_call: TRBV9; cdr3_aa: CASSVAGATPEAFF; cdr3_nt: TGTGCCAGCAGCGTAGCAGGGGCTACCCCTGAAGCTTTCTTT
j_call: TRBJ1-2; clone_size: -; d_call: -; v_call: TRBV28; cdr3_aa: CARSGHRGYGYTF; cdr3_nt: TGTGCCAGGAGCGGACACCGTGGCTATGGCTACACCTTC
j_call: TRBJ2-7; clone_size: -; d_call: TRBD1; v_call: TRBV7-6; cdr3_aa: CASSPEAQGAYEQYF; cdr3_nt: TGTGCCAGCAGCCCGGAGGCTCAGGGGGCCTACGAGCAGTACTTC
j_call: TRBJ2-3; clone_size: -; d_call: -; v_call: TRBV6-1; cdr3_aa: CASPEGISTDTQYF; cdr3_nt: TGTGCCAGCCCCGAGGGCATTTCCACAGATACGCAGTATTTT
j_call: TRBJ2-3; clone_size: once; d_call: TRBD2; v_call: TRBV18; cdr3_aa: CASSPDGGVGADTQYF; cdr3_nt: TGTGCCAGCTCACCAGACGGGGGGGTAGGAGCAGATACGCAGTATTTT
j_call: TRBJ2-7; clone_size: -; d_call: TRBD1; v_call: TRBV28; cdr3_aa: CASSPLPTGDYEQYF; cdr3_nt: TGTGCCAGCAGTCCCCTCCCGACAGGGGACTACGAGCAGTACTTC
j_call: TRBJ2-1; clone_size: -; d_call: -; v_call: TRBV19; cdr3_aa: CASTPLGGAGNNEQFF; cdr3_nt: TGTGCCAGTACTCCTCTAGGGGGAGCTGGGAACAATGAGCAGTTCTTC
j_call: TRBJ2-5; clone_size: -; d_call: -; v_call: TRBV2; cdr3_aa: CASSDPSSDYPETQYF; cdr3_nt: TGTGCCAGCAGTGATCCGTCGAGTGACTATCCAGAGACCCAGTACTTC